Reported below is one T cell receptor beta chain. The data were obtained in a study of blood T cell repertoires in COVID-19. Overall study: There were acute and convalescent COVID-19 samples, and they came from the United States, Italy and Spain.

Participants came from some 26 US areas, aged about 18 to 89 years. Participants were placed into cohorts based on the clinical history they reported. In the study's own analysis: Reference gene primers were amplified, and this amplification served to estimate nucleated cell counts. Using immunoSEQ multiplex PCR, the repertoire was profiled, and TCRdb retains in-frame clones only, with some absent. V, J and clone size derive from that table, while D and trimming were established from the DNA sequence. This table has about 230,000 clones, approximately 87% appearing once. With 2 bases clipped from V and 13 bases from J, the junction kept 10 bases outside the gene matches. CDR3 length: 13 amino acids. Germline assignment: CDR1 MNHNS and CDR2 SASEGT.

This receptor was taken from a woman aged 45-65 years in a cohort exposed to, infected with or recovered from COVID-19 (not recorded which). The sample consisted of PBMCs or T cells enriched from blood (not recorded which). V gene TRBV6-1 combines with J gene TRBJ2-5; TRBD1 matches at 7 bases. The CDR3 loop is CASSENWDSSGYF. CDR3 DNA: TGTGCCAGCAGTGAAAATTGGGACAGCAGCGGGTACTTC.